This TCR beta chain was obtained from a study of spatial heterogeneity in lung cancer (dated by TCRdb to about 2019). Context from the whole study: Samples were obtained from around 72 patients with early-stage, untreated non-small cell lung cancer from the lung TRACERx cohort. Follow-up PBMC samples were sequenced whenever available, and the median time to follow-up was roughly two years after resection. More beta-chain than alpha-chain transcripts were consistently detected, likely reflecting higher beta-chain transcript abundance. In the raw uncorrected reads, each unique combination of TCR and UMI appeared on average more than ten times. TCR alpha and beta repertoires were quantitatively compared across multiple tumor regions, matched nontumor lung and blood in non-small cell lung cancer. Nonsynonymous mutation counts, determined by whole-exome sequencing of tumor tissue, were related to features of the TCR repertoire. Both alpha and beta chains were TCR-sequenced in samples taken at surgery, namely 220 tumor regions, 61 to 65 matched nontumor lung samples and approximately 51 PBMC samples. The paper's findings and limits, for the study overall: Ubiquitous expanded tumor TCRs were found in blood more often at tumor resection than at routine follow-up. Only 14 patients were included in the comparisons of baseline and follow-up blood repertoires. Additional single-cell paired TCR alpha and beta sequencing was considered necessary to confirm, at a functional level, the hypothesis that regional TCRs recognize regional mutations.

The sample's time point label is to be understood as: blood at routine non-recurrence follow-up after resection. Without any cell sorting, TCR sequencing was performed on whole RNA extracted either from tumor and nontumor lung tissue or from cryopreserved PBMC samples. A patient was chosen for TCR sequencing only when enough RNA was available from at least two tumor regions. CDR1 and CDR2 (SGHAT, FQNNGV) derive from the germline V gene. Trimming accounts for 8 bases at V and 5 bases at J, while the number of junction bases matched to no gene is 5. Reading from cysteine to phenylalanine, the CDR3 counts 12 amino acids. Just CDR3 DNA is preserved here, 36 bases in frame from base 1. This clonotype was observed at least ten times. Its cognate antigen has yet to be identified. Per-base quality was not reported, and no clone a single base away is much larger than it. Libraries came from 5' RACE. TCRdb records NextSeq 500 as the sequencer. The TCR library protocol attached a unique molecular identifier to each TCR cDNA molecule to allow correction of PCR and sequencing errors. Concerning the study's data processing: TCR identification, UMI-based error correction and CDR3 extraction were performed with Decombinator tools. Expanded TCRs were defined as those above a frequency of 2 per 1,000, corresponding to the top 1% of the tumor frequency distribution. Renyi diversity was computed with the R vegan package after each repertoire had been subsampled 100 times to 5,000 TCRs. CDR3 similarity networks were built from amino acid triplet string-kernel similarity, with CDR3s being connected when pairwise similarity was above 0.82. In-frame beta chains were kept once TCRdb had trimmed the public reads at Q25 with fastp and called clones with MiXCR. Here each entry gathers all rows of one CDR3 protein and keeps the most common genes and DNA. The V and J calls and clone size come from TCRdb's table, not from the authors' own analysis. Across this sample there are approximately 110,000 distinct CDR3 sequences, with 10% to 12% seen only once. The ten largest clones take up more than 20% of the sample.

The TCR sequence derives from a female donor with early-stage non-small cell lung cancer. The receptor chain draws on TRBV11-2 and TRBJ2-5, with 7 bases matching TRBD2. Sequencing was performed on PBMCs, taken at follow-up. The DNA is as follows: TGTGCCAGCCGTGGGAGGGCCGAGACCCAGTACTTC. Its protein product is CASRGRAETQYF.